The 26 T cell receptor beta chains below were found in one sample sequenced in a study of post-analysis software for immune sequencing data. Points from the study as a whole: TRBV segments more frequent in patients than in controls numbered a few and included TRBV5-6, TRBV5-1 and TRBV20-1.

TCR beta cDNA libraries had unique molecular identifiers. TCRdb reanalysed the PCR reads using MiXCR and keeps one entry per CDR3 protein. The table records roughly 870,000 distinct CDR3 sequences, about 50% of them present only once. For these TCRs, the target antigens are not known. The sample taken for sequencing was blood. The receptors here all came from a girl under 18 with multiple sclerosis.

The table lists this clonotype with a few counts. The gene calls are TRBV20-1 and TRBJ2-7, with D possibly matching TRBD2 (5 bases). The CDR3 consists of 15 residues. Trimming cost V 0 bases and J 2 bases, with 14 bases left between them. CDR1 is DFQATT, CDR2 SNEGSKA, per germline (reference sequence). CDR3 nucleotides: TGCAGTGCTAGAGATCTCGCGGGCCCCACCTACGAGCAGTACTTC. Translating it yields CSARDLAGPTYEQYF.

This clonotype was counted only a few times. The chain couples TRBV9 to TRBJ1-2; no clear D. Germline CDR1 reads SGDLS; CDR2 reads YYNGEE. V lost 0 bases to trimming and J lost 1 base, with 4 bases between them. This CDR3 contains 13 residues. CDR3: CASSVDLNYGYTF. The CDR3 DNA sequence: TGTGCCAGCAGCGTAGACCTTAACTATGGCTACACCTTC.

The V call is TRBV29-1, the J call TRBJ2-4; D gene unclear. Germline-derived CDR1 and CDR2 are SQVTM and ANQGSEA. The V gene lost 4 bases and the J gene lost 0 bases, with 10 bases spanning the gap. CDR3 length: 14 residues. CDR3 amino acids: CSVVGSGAKNIQYF. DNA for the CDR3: TGCAGCGTTGTTGGTTCAGGAGCCAAAAACATTCAGTACTTC.

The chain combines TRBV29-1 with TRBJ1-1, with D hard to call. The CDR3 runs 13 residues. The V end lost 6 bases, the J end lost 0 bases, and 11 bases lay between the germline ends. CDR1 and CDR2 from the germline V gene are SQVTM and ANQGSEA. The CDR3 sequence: CSVGHAVNTEAFF. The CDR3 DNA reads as TGCAGCGTGGGCCACGCGGTGAACACTGAAGCTTTCTTT. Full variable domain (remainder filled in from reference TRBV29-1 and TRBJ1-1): SAVISQKPSRDICQRGTSLTIQCQVDSQVTMMFWYRQQPGQSLTLIATANQGSEATYESGFVIDKFPISRPNLTFSTLTVSNMSPEDSSIYLCSVGHAVNTEAFFGQGTRLTVV.

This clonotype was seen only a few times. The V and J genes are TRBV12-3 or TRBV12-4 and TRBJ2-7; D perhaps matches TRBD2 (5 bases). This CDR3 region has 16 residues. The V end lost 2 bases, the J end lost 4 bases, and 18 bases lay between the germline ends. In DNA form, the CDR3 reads TGTGCCAGCAGTTTAAAGGCTAGCCGACTGTTTTACGAGCAGTACTTC. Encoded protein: CASSLKASRLFYEQYF.

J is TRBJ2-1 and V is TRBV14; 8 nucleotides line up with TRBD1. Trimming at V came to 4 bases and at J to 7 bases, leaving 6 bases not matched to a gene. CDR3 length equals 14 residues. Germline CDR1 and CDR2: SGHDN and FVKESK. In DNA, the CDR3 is TGTGCCAGCAGCCCCCGGACAGGGTCAAATGAGCAGTTCTTC. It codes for CASSPRTGSNEQFF.

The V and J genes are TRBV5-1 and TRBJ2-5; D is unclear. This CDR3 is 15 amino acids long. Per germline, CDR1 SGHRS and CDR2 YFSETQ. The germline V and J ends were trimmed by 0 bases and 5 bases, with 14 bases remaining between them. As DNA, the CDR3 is TGCGCCAGCAGCTTGGTCGACCCTACTTACGAGACCCAGTACTTC. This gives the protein CASSLVDPTYETQYF.

The CDR3 sequence: CASRRDRVDGYTF. CDR3 coding DNA: TGTGCCAGCAGGCGAGACAGGGTGGATGGCTACACCTTC. V usage is TRBV7-2 and J usage is TRBJ1-2; 7 nucleotides align to TRBD1. Trimming took 6 bases from V and 6 from J; bases not matched to a gene: 7. Germline loops: CDR1 SGHTA, CDR2 FQGNSA. The CDR3 covers 13 residues.

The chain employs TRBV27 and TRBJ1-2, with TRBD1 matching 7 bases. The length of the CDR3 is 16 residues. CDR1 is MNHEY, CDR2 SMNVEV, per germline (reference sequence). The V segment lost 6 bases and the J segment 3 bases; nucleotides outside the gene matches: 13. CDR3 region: CASRHLGGGEDYGYTF. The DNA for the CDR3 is TGTGCCAGCAGGCACTTGGGAGGGGGCGAAGACTATGGCTACACCTTC.

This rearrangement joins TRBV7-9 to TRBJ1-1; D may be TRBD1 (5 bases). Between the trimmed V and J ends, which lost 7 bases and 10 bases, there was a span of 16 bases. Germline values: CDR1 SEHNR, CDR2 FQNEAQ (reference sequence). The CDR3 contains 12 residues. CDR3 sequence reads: CASTPSGARAFF. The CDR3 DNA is TGTGCCAGCACCCCAAGTGGGGCCAGAGCTTTCTTT.

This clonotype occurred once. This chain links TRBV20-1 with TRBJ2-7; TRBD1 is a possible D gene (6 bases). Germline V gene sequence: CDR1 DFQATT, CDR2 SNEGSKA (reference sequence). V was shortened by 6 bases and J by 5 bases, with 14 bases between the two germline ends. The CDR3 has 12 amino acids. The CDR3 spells CSADRSINEQYF. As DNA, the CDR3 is TGCAGTGCCGACAGGTCAATCAACGAGCAGTACTTC.

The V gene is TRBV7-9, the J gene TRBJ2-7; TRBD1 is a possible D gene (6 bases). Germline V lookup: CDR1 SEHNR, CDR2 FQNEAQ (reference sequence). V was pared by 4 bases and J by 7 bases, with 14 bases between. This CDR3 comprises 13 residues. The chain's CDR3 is CASSYKQGGEQYF. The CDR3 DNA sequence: TGTGCCAGCAGCTATAAACAGGGCGGGGAGCAGTACTTC.

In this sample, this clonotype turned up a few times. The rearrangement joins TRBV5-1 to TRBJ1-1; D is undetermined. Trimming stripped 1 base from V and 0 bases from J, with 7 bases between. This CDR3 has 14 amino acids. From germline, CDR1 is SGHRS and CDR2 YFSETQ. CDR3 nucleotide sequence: TGCGCCAGCAGCTTGTACCAGATGAACACTGAAGCTTTCTTT. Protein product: CASSLYQMNTEAFF. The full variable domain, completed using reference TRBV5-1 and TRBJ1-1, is KAGVTQTPRYLIKTRGQQVTLSCSPISGHRSVSWYQQTPGQGLQFLFEYFSETQRNKGNFPGRFSGRQFSNSRSEMNVSTLELGDSALYLCASSLYQMNTEAFFGQGTRLTVV.

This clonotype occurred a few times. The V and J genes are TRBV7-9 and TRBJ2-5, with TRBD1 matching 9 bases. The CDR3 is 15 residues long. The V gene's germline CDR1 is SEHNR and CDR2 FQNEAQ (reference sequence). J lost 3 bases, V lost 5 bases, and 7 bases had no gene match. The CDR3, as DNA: TGTGCCAGCAGCCGGGTCGGGGACAGGGAAGAGACCCAGTACTTC. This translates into CASSRVGDREETQYF.

CDR3 sequence (DNA): TGTGCCAGCTCAACGACAGAGAGTGAGCAGTACTTC. Protein product: CASSTTESEQYF. The V gene is TRBV9, the J gene TRBJ2-7; D possibly corresponds to TRBD1 (5 bases). The CDR3 spans 12 residues. The V and J ends lost 7 bases and 7 bases respectively, with 15 bases between them. Germline CDR1 reads SGDLS; CDR2 reads YYNGEE. Using reference TRBV9 and TRBJ2-7 for the parts outside the CDR3, the full variable domain is DSGVTQTPKHLITATGQRVTLRCSPRSGDLSVYWYQQSLDQGLQFLIQYYNGEERAKGNILERFSAQQFPDLHSELNLSSLELGDSALYFCASSTTESEQYFGPGTRLTVT.

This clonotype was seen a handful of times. The chain's CDR3 is CSARGGVIPSYNEQFF. The CDR3 DNA reads as TGCAGCGCCCGAGGGGGGGTTATTCCGTCTTACAATGAGCAGTTCTTC. The chain employs TRBV29-1 and TRBJ2-1; D is possibly TRBD2 (7 bases). Per germline, CDR1 SQVTM and CDR2 ANQGSEA. The CDR3 loop spans 16 amino acids. V was trimmed by 7 bases and J by 4 bases, leaving 23 bases between them.

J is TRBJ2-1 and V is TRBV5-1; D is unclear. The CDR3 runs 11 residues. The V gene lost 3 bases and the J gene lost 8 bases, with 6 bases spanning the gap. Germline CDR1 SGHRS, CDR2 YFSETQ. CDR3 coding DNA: TGCGCCAGCAGCTCCGTACATGAGCAGTTCTTC. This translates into CASSSVHEQFF.

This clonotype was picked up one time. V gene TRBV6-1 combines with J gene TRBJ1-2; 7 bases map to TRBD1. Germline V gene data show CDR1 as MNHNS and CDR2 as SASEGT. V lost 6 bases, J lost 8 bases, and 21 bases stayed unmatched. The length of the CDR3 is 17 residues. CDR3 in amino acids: CASRAAGQSAFSSGYTF. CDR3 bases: TGTGCCAGCAGAGCGGCGGGACAGTCCGCCTTTTCTTCGGGCTACACCTTC.

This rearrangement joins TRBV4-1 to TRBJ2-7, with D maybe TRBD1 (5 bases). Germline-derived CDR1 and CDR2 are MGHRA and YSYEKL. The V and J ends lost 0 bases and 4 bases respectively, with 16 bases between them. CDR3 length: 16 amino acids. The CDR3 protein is CASSQEVQGQSYEQYF. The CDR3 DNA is TGCGCCAGCAGCCAAGAGGTCCAGGGCCAGTCGTACGAGCAGTACTTC.

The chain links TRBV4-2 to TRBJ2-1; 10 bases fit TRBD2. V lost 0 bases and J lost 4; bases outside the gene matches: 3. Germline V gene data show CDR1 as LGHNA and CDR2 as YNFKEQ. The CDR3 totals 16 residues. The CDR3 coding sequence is TGTGCCAGCAGCCAAGAAGGAGCGGGAGGGTACAATGAGCAGTTCTTC. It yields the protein CASSQEGAGGYNEQFF.

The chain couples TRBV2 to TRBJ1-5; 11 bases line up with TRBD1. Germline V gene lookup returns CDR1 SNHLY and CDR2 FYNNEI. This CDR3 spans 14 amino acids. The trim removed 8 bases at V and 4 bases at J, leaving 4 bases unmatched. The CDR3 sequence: CASLGTGGNQPQHF. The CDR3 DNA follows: TGTGCCAGCCTGGGGACAGGGGGGAATCAGCCCCAGCATTTT.

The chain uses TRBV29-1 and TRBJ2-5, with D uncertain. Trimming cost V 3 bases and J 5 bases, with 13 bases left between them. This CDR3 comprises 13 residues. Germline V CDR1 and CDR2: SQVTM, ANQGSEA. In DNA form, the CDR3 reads TGCAGCGTTGATGCCCTATTGGGGGAGACCCAGTACTTC. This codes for CSVDALLGETQYF.

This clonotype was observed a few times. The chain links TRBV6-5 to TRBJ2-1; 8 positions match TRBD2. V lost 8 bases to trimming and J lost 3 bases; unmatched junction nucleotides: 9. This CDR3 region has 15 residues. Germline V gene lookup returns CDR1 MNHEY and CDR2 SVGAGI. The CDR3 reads CASHRAGVSYNEQFF. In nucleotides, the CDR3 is TGTGCCAGCCATCGAGCGGGAGTTAGCTACAATGAGCAGTTCTTC.

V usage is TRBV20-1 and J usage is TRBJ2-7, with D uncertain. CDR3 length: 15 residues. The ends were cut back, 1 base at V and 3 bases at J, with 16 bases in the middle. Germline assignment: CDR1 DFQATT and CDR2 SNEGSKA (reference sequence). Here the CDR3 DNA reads TGCAGTGCTAGAGCGTGGAGCGAGTTCCGCTACGAGCAGTACTTC. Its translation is CSARAWSEFRYEQYF.

In nucleotides, the CDR3 is TGCGCCAGCAGCCCCACACAGGACAGGGGGGATGGCTACACCTTC. Translation: CASSPTQDRGDGYTF. The V call is TRBV4-1, the J call TRBJ1-2, with TRBD1 matching 10 bases. Germline V gives CDR1 MGHRA, CDR2 YSYEKL. CDR3 size: 15 residues. J lost 6 bases, V lost 4 bases, and 8 bases had no gene match.

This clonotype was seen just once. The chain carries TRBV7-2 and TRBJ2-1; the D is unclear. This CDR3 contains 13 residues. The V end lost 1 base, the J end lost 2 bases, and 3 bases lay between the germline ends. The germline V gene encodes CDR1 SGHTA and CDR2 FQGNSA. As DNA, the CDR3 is TGTACCAGCAGCTTAGTGGCCTACAATGAGCAGTTCTTC. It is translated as CTSSLVAYNEQFF.